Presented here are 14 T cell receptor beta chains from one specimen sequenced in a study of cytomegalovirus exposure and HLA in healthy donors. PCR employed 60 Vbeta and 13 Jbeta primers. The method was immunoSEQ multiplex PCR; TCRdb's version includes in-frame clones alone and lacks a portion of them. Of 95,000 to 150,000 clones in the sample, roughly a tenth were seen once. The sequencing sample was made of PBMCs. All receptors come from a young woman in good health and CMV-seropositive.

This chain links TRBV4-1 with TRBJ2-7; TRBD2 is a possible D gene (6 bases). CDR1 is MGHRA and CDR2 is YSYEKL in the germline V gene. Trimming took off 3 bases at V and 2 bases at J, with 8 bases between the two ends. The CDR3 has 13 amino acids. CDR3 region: CASSQRETYEQYF. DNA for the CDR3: TGCGCCAGCAGCCAGCGGGAAACCTACGAGCAGTACTTC.

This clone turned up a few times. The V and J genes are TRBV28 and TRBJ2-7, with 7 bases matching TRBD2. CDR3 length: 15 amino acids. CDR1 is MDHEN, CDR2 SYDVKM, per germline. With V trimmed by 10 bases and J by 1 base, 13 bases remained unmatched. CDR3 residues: CATNFGEGESYEQYF. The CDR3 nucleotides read TGTGCCACCAACTTCGGGGAGGGAGAGTCCTACGAGCAGTACTTC.

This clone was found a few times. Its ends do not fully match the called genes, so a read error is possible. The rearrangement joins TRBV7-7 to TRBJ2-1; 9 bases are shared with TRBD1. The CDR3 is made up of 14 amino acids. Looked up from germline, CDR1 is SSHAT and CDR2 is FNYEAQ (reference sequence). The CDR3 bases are TGTGCTAGCAGCTTACGACAGGGGGAAAATGAGCAGTTCTTC. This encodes CASSLRQGENEQFF.

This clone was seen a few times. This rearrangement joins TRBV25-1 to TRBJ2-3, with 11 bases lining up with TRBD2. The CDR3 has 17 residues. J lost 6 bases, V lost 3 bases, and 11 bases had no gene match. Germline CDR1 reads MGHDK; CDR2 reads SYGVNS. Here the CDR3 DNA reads TGTGCCAGCAGTGACCCCTTACTAGCGGGAGTCCGGGATACGCAGTATTTT. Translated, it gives CASSDPLLAGVRDTQYF.

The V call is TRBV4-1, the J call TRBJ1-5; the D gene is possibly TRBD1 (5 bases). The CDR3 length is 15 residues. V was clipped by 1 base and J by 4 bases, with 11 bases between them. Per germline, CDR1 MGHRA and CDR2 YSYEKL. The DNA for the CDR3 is TGCGCCAGCAGCCAAGTATCGCAGGGAAATCAGCCCCAGCATTTT. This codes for CASSQVSQGNQPQHF.

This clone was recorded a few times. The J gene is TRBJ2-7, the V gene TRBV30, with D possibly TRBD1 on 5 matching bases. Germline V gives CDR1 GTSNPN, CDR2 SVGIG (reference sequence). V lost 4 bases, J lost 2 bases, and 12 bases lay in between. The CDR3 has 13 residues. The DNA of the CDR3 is TGTGCCTGGACCCCGACAGTAACCTACGAGCAGTACTTC. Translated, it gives CAWTPTVTYEQYF.

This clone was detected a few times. The CDR3 sequence: CAISESGGSSYNEQFF. Written as DNA, the CDR3 is TGTGCCATCAGTGAGTCTGGCGGGAGCTCCTACAATGAGCAGTTCTTC. The genes are TRBV10-3 and TRBJ2-1, with 7 bases aligning to TRBD2. Germline V gene sequence: CDR1 ENHRY, CDR2 SYGVKD. The CDR3 runs to 16 residues. V shed 0 bases, J shed 0 bases, and the junction held 2 bases outside the gene matches.

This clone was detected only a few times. CDR3 nucleotides: TGTGCCAGCAGAGGGAGGATGGGAGGAGAGACCCAGTACTTC. Protein: CASRGRMGGETQYF. This sequence joins TRBV25-1 and TRBJ2-5, with D possibly TRBD2 on 6 matching bases. V shed 6 bases and J shed 4 bases, with 15 bases lying between them. Looked up from germline, CDR1 is MGHDK and CDR2 is SYGVNS. This CDR3 comprises 14 residues.

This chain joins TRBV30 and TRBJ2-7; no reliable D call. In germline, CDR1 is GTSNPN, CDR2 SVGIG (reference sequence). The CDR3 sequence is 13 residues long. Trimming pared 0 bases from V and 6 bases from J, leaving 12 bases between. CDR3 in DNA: TGTGCCTGGAGTGTTGCAGACTTTCTCGAGCAGTACTTC. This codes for CAWSVADFLEQYF.

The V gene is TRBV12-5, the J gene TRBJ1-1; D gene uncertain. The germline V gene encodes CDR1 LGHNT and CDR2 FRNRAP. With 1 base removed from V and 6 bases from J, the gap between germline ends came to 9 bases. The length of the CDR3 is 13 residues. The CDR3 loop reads CASGLERGPEAFF. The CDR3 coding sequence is TGTGCTAGTGGTTTGGAACGAGGCCCTGAAGCTTTCTTT.

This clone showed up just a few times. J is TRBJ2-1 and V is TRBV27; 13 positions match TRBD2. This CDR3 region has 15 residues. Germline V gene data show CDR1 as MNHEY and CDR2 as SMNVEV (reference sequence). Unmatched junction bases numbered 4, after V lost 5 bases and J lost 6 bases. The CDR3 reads CASSRTSGSINEQFF. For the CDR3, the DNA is TGTGCCAGCAGTAGGACTAGCGGGAGTATCAATGAGCAGTTCTTC.

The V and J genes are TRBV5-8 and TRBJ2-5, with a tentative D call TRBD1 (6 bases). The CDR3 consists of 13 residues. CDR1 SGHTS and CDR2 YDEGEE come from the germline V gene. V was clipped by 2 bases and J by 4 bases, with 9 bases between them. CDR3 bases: TGTGCCAGCAGCTTCTCAGGGGCAGAGACCCAGTACTTC. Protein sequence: CASSFSGAETQYF.

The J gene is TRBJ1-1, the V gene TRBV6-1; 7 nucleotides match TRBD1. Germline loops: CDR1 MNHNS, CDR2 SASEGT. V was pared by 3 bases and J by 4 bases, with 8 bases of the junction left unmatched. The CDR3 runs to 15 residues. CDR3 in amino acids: CASSDWTGGGTEAFF. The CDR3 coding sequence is TGTGCCAGCAGTGACTGGACAGGAGGAGGCACTGAAGCTTTCTTT.

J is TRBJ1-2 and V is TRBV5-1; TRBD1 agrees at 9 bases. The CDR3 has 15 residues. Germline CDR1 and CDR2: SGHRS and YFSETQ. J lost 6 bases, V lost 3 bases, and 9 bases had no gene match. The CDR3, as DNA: TGCGCCAGCAGCTCCATGCTGACAGGGGGGGATGGCTACACCTTC. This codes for CASSSMLTGGDGYTF.